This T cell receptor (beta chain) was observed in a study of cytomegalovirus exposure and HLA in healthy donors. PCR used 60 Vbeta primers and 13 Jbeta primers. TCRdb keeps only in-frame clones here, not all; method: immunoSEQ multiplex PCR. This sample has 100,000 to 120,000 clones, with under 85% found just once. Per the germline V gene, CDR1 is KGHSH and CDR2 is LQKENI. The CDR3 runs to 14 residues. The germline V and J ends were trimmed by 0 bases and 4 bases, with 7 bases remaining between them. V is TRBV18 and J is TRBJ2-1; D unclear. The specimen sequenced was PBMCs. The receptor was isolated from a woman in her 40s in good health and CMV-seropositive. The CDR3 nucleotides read TGTGCCAGCTCACCACCGTCGGTGTACAATGAGCAGTTCTTC. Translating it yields CASSPPSVYNEQFF.